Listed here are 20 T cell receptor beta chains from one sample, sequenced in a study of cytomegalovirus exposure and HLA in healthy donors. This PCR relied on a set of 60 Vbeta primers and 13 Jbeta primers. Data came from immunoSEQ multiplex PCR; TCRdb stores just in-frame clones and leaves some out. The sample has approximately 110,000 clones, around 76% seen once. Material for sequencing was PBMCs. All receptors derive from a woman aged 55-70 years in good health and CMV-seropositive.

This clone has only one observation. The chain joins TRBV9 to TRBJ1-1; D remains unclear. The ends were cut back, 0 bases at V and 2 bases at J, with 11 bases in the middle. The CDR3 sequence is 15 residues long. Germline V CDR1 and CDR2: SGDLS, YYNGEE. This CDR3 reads CASSVGVAGNTEAFF. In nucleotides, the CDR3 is TGTGCCAGCAGCGTAGGTGTAGCCGGAAACACTGAAGCTTTCTTT.

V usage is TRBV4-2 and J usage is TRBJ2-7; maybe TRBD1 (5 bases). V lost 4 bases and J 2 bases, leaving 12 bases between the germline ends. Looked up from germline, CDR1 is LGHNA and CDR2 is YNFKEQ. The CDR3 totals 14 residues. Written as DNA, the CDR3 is TGTGCCAGCAGCCTTGATAGCAGGGCCTACGAGCAGTACTTC. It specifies CASSLDSRAYEQYF.

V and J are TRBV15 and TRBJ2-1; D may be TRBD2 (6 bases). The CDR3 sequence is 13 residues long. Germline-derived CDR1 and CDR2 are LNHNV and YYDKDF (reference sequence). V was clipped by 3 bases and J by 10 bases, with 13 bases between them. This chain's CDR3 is CATSSFLGREQFF. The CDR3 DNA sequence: TGTGCCACCAGCAGCTTCCTAGGGAGGGAGCAGTTCTTC.

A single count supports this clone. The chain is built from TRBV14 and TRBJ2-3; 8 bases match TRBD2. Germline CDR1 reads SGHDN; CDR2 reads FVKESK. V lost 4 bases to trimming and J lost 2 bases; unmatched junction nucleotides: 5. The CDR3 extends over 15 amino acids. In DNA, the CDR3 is TGTGCCAGCAGCCTAGCGGGAATTCTCACAGATACGCAGTATTTT. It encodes CASSLAGILTDTQYF. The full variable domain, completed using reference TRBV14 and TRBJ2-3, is EAGVTQFPSHSVIEKGQTVTLRCDPISGHDNLYWYRRVMGKEIKFLLHFVKESKQDESGMPNNRFLAERTGGTYSTLKVQPAELEDSGVYFCASSLAGILTDTQYFGPGTRLTVL.

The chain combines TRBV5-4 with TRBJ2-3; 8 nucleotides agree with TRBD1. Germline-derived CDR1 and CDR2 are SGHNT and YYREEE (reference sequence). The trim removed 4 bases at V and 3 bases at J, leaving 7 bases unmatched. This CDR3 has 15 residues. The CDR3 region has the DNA TGTGCCAGCAGCATGACAGGGGAGAAGACAGATACGCAGTATTTT. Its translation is CASSMTGEKTDTQYF.

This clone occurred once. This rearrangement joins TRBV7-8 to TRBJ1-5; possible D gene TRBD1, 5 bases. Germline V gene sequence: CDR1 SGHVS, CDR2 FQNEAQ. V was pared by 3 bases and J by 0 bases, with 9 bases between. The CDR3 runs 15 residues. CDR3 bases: TGTGCCAGCAGCTTGACAGCATATAGCAATCAGCCCCAGCATTTT. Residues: CASSLTAYSNQPQHF. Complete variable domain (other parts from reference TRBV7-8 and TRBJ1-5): GAGVSQSPRYKVAKRGQDVALRCDPISGHVSLFWYQQALGQGPEFLTYFQNEAQLDKSGLPSDRFFAERPEGSVSTLKIQRTQQEDSAVYLCASSLTAYSNQPQHFGDGTRLSIL.

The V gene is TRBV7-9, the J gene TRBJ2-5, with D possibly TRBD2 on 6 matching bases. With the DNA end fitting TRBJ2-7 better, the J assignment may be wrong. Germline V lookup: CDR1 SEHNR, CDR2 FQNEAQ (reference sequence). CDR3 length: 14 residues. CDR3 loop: CASSFPGESYEQYF. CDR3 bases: TGTGCCAGCAGCTTCCCGGGGGAGTCCTACGAGCAGTACTTC.

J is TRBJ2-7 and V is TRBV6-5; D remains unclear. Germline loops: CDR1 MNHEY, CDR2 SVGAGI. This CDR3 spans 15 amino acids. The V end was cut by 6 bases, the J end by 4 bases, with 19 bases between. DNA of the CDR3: TGTGCCAGCAGCCCCCACCACAGTACTGGGTACGAGCAGTACTTC. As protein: CASSPHHSTGYEQYF.

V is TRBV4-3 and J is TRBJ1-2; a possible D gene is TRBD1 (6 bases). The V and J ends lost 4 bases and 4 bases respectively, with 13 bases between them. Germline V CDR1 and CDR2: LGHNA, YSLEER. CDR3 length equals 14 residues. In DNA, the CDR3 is TGCGCCAGCAGCCGAACAGGGTCACCCTATGGCTACACCTTC. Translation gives CASSRTGSPYGYTF.

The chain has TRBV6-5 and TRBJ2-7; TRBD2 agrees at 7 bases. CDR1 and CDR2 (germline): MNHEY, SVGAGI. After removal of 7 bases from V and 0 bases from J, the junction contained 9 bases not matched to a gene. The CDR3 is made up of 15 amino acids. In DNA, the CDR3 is TGTGCCAGCACCGGGAGAGGGGAGGGCTCCTACGAGCAGTACTTC. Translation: CASTGRGEGSYEQYF.

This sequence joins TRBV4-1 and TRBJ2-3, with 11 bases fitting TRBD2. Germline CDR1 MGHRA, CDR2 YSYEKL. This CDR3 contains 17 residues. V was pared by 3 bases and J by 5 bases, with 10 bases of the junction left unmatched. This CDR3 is CASSHREASGRIDTQYF. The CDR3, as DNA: TGCGCCAGCAGCCACAGAGAGGCTAGCGGGAGGATAGATACGCAGTATTTT.

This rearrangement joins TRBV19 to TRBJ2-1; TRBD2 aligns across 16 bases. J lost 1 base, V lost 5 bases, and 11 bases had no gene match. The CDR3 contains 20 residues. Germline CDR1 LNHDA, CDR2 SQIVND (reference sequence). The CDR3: CASSRVRGTSGGGSYNEQFF. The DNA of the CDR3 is TGTGCCAGTAGTCGGGTACGGGGGACTAGCGGGGGGGGTTCCTACAATGAGCAGTTCTTC.

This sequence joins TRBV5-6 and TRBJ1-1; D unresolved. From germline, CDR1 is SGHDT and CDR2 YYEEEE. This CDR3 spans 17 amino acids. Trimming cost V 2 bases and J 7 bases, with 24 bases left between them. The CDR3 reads CASSLEVGRARGVEAFF. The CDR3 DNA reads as TGTGCCAGCAGCTTAGAAGTAGGAAGGGCTCGGGGAGTTGAAGCTTTCTTT.

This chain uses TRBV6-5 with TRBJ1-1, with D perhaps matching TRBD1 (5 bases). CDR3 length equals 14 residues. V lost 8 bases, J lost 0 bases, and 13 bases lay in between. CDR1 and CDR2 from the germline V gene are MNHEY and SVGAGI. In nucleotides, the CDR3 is TGTGCCAGCGGAAGGGAGGGGTTGAACACTGAAGCTTTCTTT. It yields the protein CASGREGLNTEAFF.

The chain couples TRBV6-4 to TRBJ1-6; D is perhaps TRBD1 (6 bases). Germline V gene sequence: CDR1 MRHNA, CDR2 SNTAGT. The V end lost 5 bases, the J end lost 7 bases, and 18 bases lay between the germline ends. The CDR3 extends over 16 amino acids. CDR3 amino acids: CASSNPGTFGNSPLHF. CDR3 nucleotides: TGTGCCAGCAGTAACCCCGGGACATTCGGCAATTCACCCCTCCACTTT.

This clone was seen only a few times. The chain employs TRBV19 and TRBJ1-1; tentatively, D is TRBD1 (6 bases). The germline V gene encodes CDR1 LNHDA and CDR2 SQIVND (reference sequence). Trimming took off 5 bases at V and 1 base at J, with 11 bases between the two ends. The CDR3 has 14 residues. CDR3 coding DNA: TGTGCCAGTAGTCCCCTGGACAGGAACACTGAAGCTTTCTTT. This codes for CASSPLDRNTEAFF.

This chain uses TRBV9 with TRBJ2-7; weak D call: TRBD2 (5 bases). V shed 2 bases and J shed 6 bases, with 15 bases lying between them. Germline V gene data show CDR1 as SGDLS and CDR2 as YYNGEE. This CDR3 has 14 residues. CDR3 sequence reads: CASSVNTGLGEQYF. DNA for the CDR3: TGTGCCAGCAGCGTTAATACGGGGTTGGGCGAGCAGTACTTC. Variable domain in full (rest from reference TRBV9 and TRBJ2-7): DSGVTQTPKHLITATGQRVTLRCSPRSGDLSVYWYQQSLDQGLQFLIQYYNGEERAKGNILERFSAQQFPDLHSELNLSSLELGDSALYFCASSVNTGLGEQYFGPGTRLTVT.

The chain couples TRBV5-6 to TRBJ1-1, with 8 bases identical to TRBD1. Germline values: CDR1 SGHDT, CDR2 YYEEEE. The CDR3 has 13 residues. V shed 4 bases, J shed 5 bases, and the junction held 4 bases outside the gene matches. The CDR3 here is CASSGQGLTEAFF. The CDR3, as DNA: TGTGCCAGCAGCGGACAGGGACTGACTGAAGCTTTCTTT.

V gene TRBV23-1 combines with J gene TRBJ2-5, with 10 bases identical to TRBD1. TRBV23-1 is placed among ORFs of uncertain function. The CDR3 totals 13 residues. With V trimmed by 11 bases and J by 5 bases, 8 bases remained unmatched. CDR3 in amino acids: CAERDRGTETQYF. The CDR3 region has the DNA TGCGCCGAACGGGACAGGGGCACGGAGACCCAGTACTTC.

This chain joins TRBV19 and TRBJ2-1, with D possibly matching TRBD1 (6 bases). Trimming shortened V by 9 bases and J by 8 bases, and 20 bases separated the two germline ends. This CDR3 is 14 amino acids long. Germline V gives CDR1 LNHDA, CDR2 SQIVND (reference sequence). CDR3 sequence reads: CASRRIQGRDEQFF. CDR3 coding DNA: TGTGCCAGCCGGAGAATACAGGGACGCGATGAGCAGTTCTTC.